The clone carrying this T cell receptor (beta chain) was recorded many times. Its antigen is undetermined. Germline trimming cut 8 bases from V and 6 bases from J; bases unmatched to any gene: 9. Germline loops: CDR1 LGHNA, CDR2 YSLEER. This CDR3 region has 14 residues. These data are taken from a study of T cells after yellow fever vaccination. Study-level findings and limits: Shared CD4/CD8 clonotypes were a small share, likely from convergent recombination.

Conversion of TCR transcripts into cDNA relied on 5'RACE template switching, which added a universal primer site and UMIs. TCRdb recomputed calls from the 5' RACE reads with MiXCR, one row per CDR3 protein. The sample holds about 340,000 distinct CDR3 sequences, under 15% seen once. The chain links TRBV4-3 to TRBJ2-3, with 9 bases that match TRBD2. The sequence was collected from a man aged 18-30 years who received the YFV17D yellow fever vaccine. The starting material was CD4+ T cells sorted from PBMCs, obtained 15 days after the yellow fever booster vaccination. DNA of the CDR3: TGCGCCAGCTGGGGCGGGGGGGCCGGTGATACGCAGTATTTT. As protein: CASWGGGAGDTQYF.